These 3 T cell receptor beta chains share one sample of origin, sequenced in a study of blood T cells in healthy people across ages. The second PCR ran roughly 6 to 12 cycles with a sample-barcoded 5' primer and J-beta primers. Using its own MiXCR run on the 5' RACE reads, TCRdb lists one record per CDR3 protein. The repertoire holds about 840,000 distinct CDR3 sequences, about 28% seen once, with roughly 10% in the top ten. These data are also associated with another study on T cells of mothers and their children.

Sequencing was carried out using blood. The receptors were sampled from a middle-aged woman in good health.

This clonotype appeared a few times. The chain joins TRBV9 to TRBJ2-7, with D possibly TRBD1 on 5 matching bases. From germline, CDR1 is SGDLS and CDR2 YYNGEE. The CDR3 consists of 14 residues. Deletions cut 3 bases from V and 4 bases from J, with 14 bases between. The CDR3 coding sequence is TGTGCCAGCAGCGAGGACCCAGGGAAATACGAGCAGTACTTC. This gives the protein CASSEDPGKYEQYF.

Remarks on this clonotype: A much larger clone differs from this one at a single base, so this may be a read error. CDR3 nucleotides: TGTGCCAGCAGCGCCCGGGGGACAGGGCGCCGCTACAATGAGCAGTACTTC. Translating it yields CASSARGTGRRYNEQYF. This sequence joins TRBV9 and TRBJ2-5; 9 nucleotides match TRBD1. Germline CDR1 is SGDLS and CDR2 is YYNGEE. The ends lost 3 bases at V and 11 bases at J; junction bases unmatched: 20. CDR3 length equals 17 residues.

This clonotype has just a few counts. The CDR3 loop reads CASSLEARGGQGDADTQYF. CDR3 nucleotides: TGTGCCAGCAGTTTAGAGGCCCGAGGGGGGCAGGGGGACGCAGATACGCAGTATTTT. This chain joins TRBV27 and TRBJ2-3; tentatively, D is TRBD1 (7 bases). The CDR3 is 19 residues long. The germline CDR1 and CDR2 sequences are MNHEY and SMNVEV (reference sequence). Trimming cost V 2 bases and J 4 bases, with 25 bases left between them.